Listed here are 14 T cell receptor beta chains from one sample, sequenced in a study of T cell repertoires in cytomegalovirus infection (dated by TCRdb to between 2018 and 2020). Sequencing instrument: Illumina HiSeq 1500. TCRdb took the public reads, trimmed them with fastp at Q25, ran MiXCR for clone calling and kept in-frame beta chains. Rows matching on CDR3 protein sequence are summarized as one entry with the most common DNA and genes. The sample yields some 350,000 distinct CDR3 sequences; roughly 20% were counted once. Less than 9.5% of the sample belongs to the ten largest clones. Specimen: PBMCs. Receptors originate from a human donor in good health (CMV status not recorded). Some clones in this sample may be carry-over from other donors' samples.

The table lists this clonotype with a few counts. The V gene is TRBV12-3 or TRBV12-4, the J gene TRBJ2-7; no clear D. The germline V and J ends were trimmed by 5 bases and 1 base, with 15 bases remaining between them. CDR3 length: 15 residues. CDR3 sequence reads: CASSPTGLTSYEQYF. For the CDR3, the DNA is TGTGCCAGCAGTCCGACGGGCCTGACTTCCTACGAGCAGTACTTC.

Ten or more counts support this clonotype. The chain joins TRBV6-1 to TRBJ2-5; D call uncertain. Germline assignment: CDR1 MNHNS and CDR2 SASEGT. CDR3 length: 14 amino acids. Trimming shortened V by 5 bases and J by 5 bases, and 15 bases separated the two germline ends. The CDR3 is CASSPGPAVETQYF. The CDR3 bases are TGTGCCAGCAGTCCCGGTCCCGCGGTGGAGACCCAGTACTTC.

This clonotype showed up many times. The chain employs TRBV7-2 and TRBJ1-5; the match to TRBD1 covers 11 bases. V trimming: 5 bases; J trimming: 0 bases; junction bases outside the gene matches: 9. Per the germline V gene, CDR1 is SGHTA and CDR2 is FQGNSA. The CDR3 has 18 residues. CDR3 protein: CASSPPGTGGYSNQPQHF. The DNA for the CDR3 is TGTGCCAGCAGCCCTCCCGGGACAGGGGGTTATAGCAATCAGCCCCAGCATTTT.

The table lists this clonotype with many counts. This chain uses TRBV10-3 with TRBJ2-3; weak D call: TRBD1 (6 bases). CDR1 and CDR2 (germline): ENHRY, SYGVKD. The CDR3 consists of 15 residues. Trimming removed 2 bases at V and 6 bases at J, with 15 bases between. The CDR3 region is CAISEGGLFLDTQYF. The CDR3 DNA is TGTGCCATCAGTGAGGGGGGCCTTTTCCTTGATACGCAGTATTTT.

The chain recombines TRBV28 with TRBJ2-3, with TRBD2 as a possible D gene (6 bases). The V end was cut by 5 bases, the J end by 8 bases, with 17 bases between. In germline, CDR1 is MDHEN, CDR2 SYDVKM. The CDR3 consists of 14 residues. In nucleotides, the CDR3 is TGTGCCAGCAGTATCACTAGCCTTGGGCCTACGCAGTATTTT. Translation gives CASSITSLGPTQYF.

The sample holds a few counts of this clonotype. The chain recombines TRBV5-4 with TRBJ2-3; D is perhaps TRBD2 (7 bases). The V end lost 4 bases, the J end lost 5 bases, and 20 bases lay between the germline ends. The CDR3 spans 16 residues. Germline V gene sequence: CDR1 SGHNT, CDR2 YYREEE (reference sequence). The CDR3 spells CASSPPIGLGGDTQYF. Here the CDR3 DNA reads TGTGCCAGCAGCCCACCTATCGGACTAGGGGGAGATACGCAGTATTTT.

This clonotype was counted many times. This chain links TRBV7-2 with TRBJ2-5; no definite D call. CDR1 and CDR2 (germline): SGHTA, FQGNSA. The CDR3 has 13 amino acids. Trimming stripped 5 bases from V and 5 bases from J, with 12 bases between. The CDR3, as DNA: TGTGCCAGCAGCCTTATAGCCGAGGAGACCCAGTACTTC. This gives the protein CASSLIAEETQYF. Using reference TRBV7-2 and TRBJ2-5 for the parts outside the CDR3, the full variable domain is GAGVSQSPSNKVTEKGKDVELRCDPISGHTALYWYRQSLGQGLEFLIYFQGNSAPDKSGLPSDRFSAERTGGSVSTLTIQRTQQEDSAVYLCASSLIAEETQYFGPGTRLLVL.

The chain links TRBV6-5 to TRBJ1-2, with D possibly TRBD1 on 6 matching bases. The V end lost 0 bases, the J end lost 8 bases, and 19 bases lay between the germline ends. Germline loops: CDR1 MNHEY, CDR2 SVGAGI. The CDR3 spans 16 residues. CDR3 bases: TGTGCCAGCAGTTACTCCGGGGCCGACAACCAGGGGGGCTACACCTTC. Residues: CASSYSGADNQGGYTF.

The chain has TRBV28 and TRBJ2-1; D uncertain. Germline V gene sequence: CDR1 MDHEN, CDR2 SYDVKM. V was cut by 11 bases and J by 4 bases, with 3 bases left in between. The CDR3 is 9 amino acids. The CDR3 region is CALYNEQFF. CDR3 bases: TGTGCCCTATACAATGAGCAGTTCTTC.

This sequence joins TRBV2 and TRBJ2-7; TRBD1 agrees at 9 bases. The ends lost 8 bases at V and 5 bases at J; junction bases unmatched: 7. The germline CDR1 and CDR2 sequences are SNHLY and FYNNEI. CDR3 size: 13 residues. CDR3 loop: CASRRDRVNEQYF. The CDR3 DNA is TGTGCCAGCCGCCGGGACAGGGTTAACGAGCAGTACTTC.

The chain has TRBV7-9 and TRBJ1-2; 7 nucleotides match TRBD1. Losses at the gene ends were 5 bases for V and 4 bases for J; bases not matched to a gene: 7. The germline gives CDR1 SEHNR, CDR2 FQNEAQ (reference sequence). This CDR3 has 14 amino acids. The CDR3 sequence is CASSPDRDSYGYTF. The DNA for the CDR3 is TGTGCCAGCAGCCCAGACAGGGACTCCTATGGCTACACCTTC.

This clonotype was counted ten times or more. The chain recombines TRBV7-2 with TRBJ1-5, with D unresolved. This CDR3 comprises 14 residues. In germline, CDR1 is SGHTA, CDR2 FQGNSA. Trimming removed 3 bases from V and 1 base from J, with 7 bases in between. The CDR3 reads CASSFSGSNQPQHF. The CDR3 DNA follows: TGTGCCAGCAGCTTTTCCGGGAGCAATCAGCCCCAGCATTTT.

This clonotype was counted between two and nine times. J is TRBJ1-3 and V is TRBV5-1; no firm D call. Germline loops: CDR1 SGHRS, CDR2 YFSETQ. This CDR3 is 14 amino acids long. Trimming shortened V by 0 bases and J by 4 bases, and 8 bases separated the two germline ends. CDR3 in amino acids: CASSLAEGGNTIYF. The DNA for the CDR3 is TGCGCCAGCAGCTTGGCCGAAGGAGGAAACACCATATATTTT. Full variable domain (rest looked up from reference TRBV5-1 and TRBJ1-3): KAGVTQTPRYLIKTRGQQVTLSCSPISGHRSVSWYQQTPGQGLQFLFEYFSETQRNKGNFPGRFSGRQFSNSRSEMNVSTLELGDSALYLCASSLAEGGNTIYFGEGSWLTVV.

The gene calls are TRBV20-1 and TRBJ1-6; the D gene is possibly TRBD1 (5 bases). This CDR3 is built from 14 residues. Germline V gene lookup returns CDR1 DFQATT and CDR2 SNEGSKA (reference sequence). Trimming shortened V by 1 base and J by 10 bases, and 14 bases separated the two germline ends. DNA for the CDR3: TGCAGTGCTAGAGTCAGGCAGGGATTGTCACCCCTCCACTTT. Its translation: CSARVRQGLSPLHF.